Below are 5 T cell receptor beta chains sequenced from a single sample in a study of blood T cells in healthy people across ages. PCR was performed a second time for about 7 to 12 cycles using a sample-barcoded 5' primer and a J-beta primer mix. TCRdb reprocessed the 5' RACE reads with MiXCR, giving one entry per CDR3 protein. Of 550,000 to 600,000 distinct CDR3 sequences in the sample, roughly 48% were seen once. The specimen was blood. The receptors derive from a man older than 75 in good health.

The rearrangement links TRBV24-1 to TRBJ2-3, with 8 bases identical to TRBD1. Per germline, CDR1 KGHDR and CDR2 SFDVKD. V shed 4 bases, J shed 3 bases, and the junction held 2 bases outside the gene matches. The CDR3 runs 14 residues. DNA of the CDR3: TGTGCCACCAGTGACAGGGGGCAAACAGATACGCAGTATTTT. The encoded protein is CATSDRGQTDTQYF.

This rearrangement joins TRBV4-3 to TRBJ2-7, with 13 bases fitting TRBD2. Trimming cost V 4 bases and J 3 bases; bases outside gene matches: 21. The CDR3 length is 21 residues. In germline, CDR1 is LGHNA, CDR2 YSLEER. CDR3 in amino acids: CASSPKFWTSGSTIVDYEQYF. The CDR3 coding sequence is TGCGCCAGCAGCCCAAAATTTTGGACTAGCGGGAGCACGATCGTCGACTACGAGCAGTACTTC.

CDR3: CASSYQARGSGGDTQYF. The CDR3 coding sequence is TGTGCCAGCAGTTACCAGGCTCGCGGGAGTGGAGGAGATACGCAGTATTTT. This chain connects TRBV6-2 or TRBV6-3 to TRBJ2-3; TRBD2 matches 7 bases. In germline, CDR1 is MNHEY, CDR2 SVGEGT. The CDR3 length is 17 residues. J lost 5 bases, V lost 2 bases, and 13 bases had no gene match.

This clonotype has just a few counts. This chain uses TRBV4-2 with TRBJ1-6; no reliable D call. Germline V gene data show CDR1 as LGHNA and CDR2 as YNFKEQ. Trimming shortened V by 5 bases and J by 7 bases, and 18 bases separated the two germline ends. This CDR3 spans 16 amino acids. The CDR3 region has the DNA TGTGCCAGCAGCGGGTGGCAGTCTTCTCAAAATTCACCCCTCCACTTT. It specifies CASSGWQSSQNSPLHF.

The V call is TRBV6-1, the J call TRBJ2-2, with 8 positions matching TRBD1. The CDR3 is 13 residues long. Germline values: CDR1 MNHNS, CDR2 SASEGT. V lost 11 bases to trimming and J lost 1 base; unmatched junction nucleotides: 3. CDR3 in DNA: TGTGCCGGCGGACAGGGGAACACCGGGGAGCTGTTTTTT. Translated: CAGGQGNTGELFF.